The 30 T cell receptor beta chains given below trace back to one sample, sequenced in a study of cytomegalovirus exposure and HLA in healthy donors. The PCR contained 60 Vbeta and 13 Jbeta primers. Clones were read by immunoSEQ multiplex PCR, and TCRdb kept only the in-frame ones, dropping some. The sample holds 63,000 or so clones, roughly 78% seen once. Sequences were obtained from PBMCs. These TCRs come from a woman aged 30 to 39 in good health and CMV-seronegative.

The V gene is TRBV5-1, the J gene TRBJ1-5, with D possibly being TRBD1 (5 bases). V was trimmed by 0 bases and J by 7 bases, leaving 14 bases between them. This CDR3 has 15 residues. Germline assignment: CDR1 SGHRS and CDR2 YFSETQ. CDR3 nucleotides: TGCGCCAGCAGCTTGGGAGGTGGGGGAGGCCAGCCCCAGCATTTT. This codes for CASSLGGGGGQPQHF.

This clone was recorded once. The chain carries TRBV11-2 and TRBJ2-7, with D maybe TRBD1 (6 bases). Germline V gene lookup returns CDR1 SGHAT and CDR2 FQNNGV. This CDR3 has 15 residues. Trimming shortened V by 1 base and J by 2 bases, and 12 bases separated the two germline ends. The CDR3 DNA reads TGTGCCAGCAGCTTAGTCGGGGACACACCCTACGAGCAGTACTTC. This sequence encodes CASSLVGDTPYEQYF.

DNA of the CDR3: TGTGCCAGTAGTATACAGGGGGGTCCACTCGAGCAGTTCTTC. Protein product: CASSIQGGPLEQFF. The chain recombines TRBV19 with TRBJ2-1, with D maybe TRBD1 (7 bases). The V end was cut by 2 bases, the J end by 10 bases, with 15 bases between. Germline CDR1 is LNHDA and CDR2 is SQIVND (reference sequence). The CDR3 length is 14 residues.

This chain links TRBV29-1 with TRBJ1-2, with TRBD1 as a possible D gene (5 bases). This CDR3 contains 13 residues. CDR1 is SQVTM and CDR2 is ANQGSEA in the germline V gene. With 6 bases removed from V and 1 base from J, the gap between germline ends came to 12 bases. The CDR3 region is CSVIAQGNYGYTF. Here the CDR3 DNA reads TGCAGCGTGATAGCTCAGGGTAACTATGGCTACACCTTC.

This sequence joins TRBV5-4 and TRBJ2-7; the D gene is possibly TRBD2 (5 bases). The CDR3 loop spans 13 amino acids. Germline CDR1 reads SGHNT; CDR2 reads YYREEE (reference sequence). Between the trimmed V and J ends, which lost 3 bases and 6 bases, there was a span of 13 bases. In nucleotides, the CDR3 is TGTGCCAGCAGCTCATCACTAGTTTCCGAGCAGTACTTC. This sequence encodes CASSSSLVSEQYF. The variable domain in full, completed from reference TRBV5-4 and TRBJ2-7, reads ETGVTQSPTHLIKTRGQQVTLRCSSQSGHNTVSWYQQALGQGPQFIFQYYREEENGRGNFPPRFSGLQFPNYSSELNVNALELDDSALYLCASSSSLVSEQYFGPGTRLTVT.

The V and J genes are TRBV5-1 and TRBJ2-6; 10 bases are a match to TRBD1. The germline V gene encodes CDR1 SGHRS and CDR2 YFSETQ. This CDR3 spans 17 amino acids. J lost 3 bases, V lost 4 bases, and 7 bases had no gene match. The CDR3 coding sequence is TGCGCCAGCAGCCTCGGACAGGGGGAGTATGGGGCCAACGTCCTGACTTTC. It codes for CASSLGQGEYGANVLTF.

The chain carries TRBV6-5 and TRBJ2-1; D may be TRBD2 (6 bases). V was shortened by 2 bases and J by 9 bases, with 11 bases between the two germline ends. Looked up from germline, CDR1 is MNHEY and CDR2 is SVGAGI. The CDR3 totals 13 residues. Written as DNA, the CDR3 is TGTGCCAGCAGTTACGCGGGAATCGGTGAGCAGTTCTTC. This translates into CASSYAGIGEQFF.

V gene TRBV6-5 combines with J gene TRBJ2-7, with a weak D call TRBD1 (5 bases). The CDR3 runs to 14 residues. Germline V CDR1 and CDR2: MNHEY, SVGAGI. V gave up 4 bases and J gave up 3 bases, with 13 bases separating them. The CDR3 sequence: CASSSRTLGYEQYF. For the CDR3, the DNA is TGTGCCAGCAGTTCACGGACATTGGGCTACGAGCAGTACTTC.

The V gene is TRBV10-3, the J gene TRBJ1-5, with D possibly being TRBD1 (5 bases). Germline lookup yields CDR1 ENHRY and CDR2 SYGVKD. The length of the CDR3 is 16 residues. V was pared by 0 bases and J by 2 bases, with 11 bases between. The CDR3 reads CAISESTEFGNQPQHF. DNA for the CDR3: TGTGCCATCAGTGAGTCGACAGAGTTTGGCAATCAGCCCCAGCATTTT.

The chain couples TRBV5-4 to TRBJ1-1, with D tentatively TRBD1 (5 bases). Trimming cost V 4 bases and J 3 bases, with 16 bases left between them. The length of the CDR3 is 15 residues. Germline values: CDR1 SGHNT, CDR2 YYREEE (reference sequence). CDR3 sequence (DNA): TGTGCCAGCAGCCCCAGCCCAGGGAGGGACACTGAAGCTTTCTTT. Translating it yields CASSPSPGRDTEAFF. The whole variable domain, filled in from reference TRBV5-4 and TRBJ1-1, reads ETGVTQSPTHLIKTRGQQVTLRCSSQSGHNTVSWYQQALGQGPQFIFQYYREEENGRGNFPPRFSGLQFPNYSSELNVNALELDDSALYLCASSPSPGRDTEAFFGQGTRLTVV.

The chain couples TRBV14 to TRBJ2-1; 16 nucleotides align to TRBD2. The CDR3 extends over 18 amino acids. After removal of 3 bases from V and 6 bases from J, the junction contained 8 bases not matched to a gene. The germline gives CDR1 SGHDN, CDR2 FVKESK. CDR3: CASSQPGLAGGRFNEQFF. In DNA form, the CDR3 reads TGTGCCAGCAGCCAGCCGGGACTAGCGGGAGGGCGTTTCAATGAGCAGTTCTTC.

The chain combines TRBV28 with TRBJ2-3, with 9 nucleotides matching TRBD2. CDR1 is MDHEN and CDR2 is SYDVKM in the germline V gene. CDR3 size: 17 residues. V lost 5 bases to trimming and J lost 4 bases; unmatched junction nucleotides: 13. CDR3 sequence reads: CASSTGTSLTTSDTQYF. The CDR3 DNA sequence: TGTGCCAGCAGTACGGGGACTAGCCTTACCACCTCAGATACGCAGTATTTT.

This clone came up a few times. V and J are TRBV6-5 and TRBJ1-3; D remains ambiguous. The V end lost 6 bases, the J end lost 4 bases, and 13 bases lay between the germline ends. The germline V gene has CDR1 MNHEY and CDR2 SVGAGI. The CDR3 runs 14 residues. Here the CDR3 reads CASRPRPRGNTIYF. CDR3 sequence (DNA): TGTGCCAGCAGACCCCGTCCTAGGGGAAACACCATATATTTT.

V gene TRBV30 combines with J gene TRBJ1-1; D perhaps matches TRBD1 (6 bases). Germline V gives CDR1 GTSNPN, CDR2 SVGIG (reference sequence). The length of the CDR3 is 18 residues. V was pared by 0 bases and J by 3 bases, with 23 bases between. The CDR3 loop is CAWSVNLPGRAGDTEAFF. The DNA for the CDR3 is TGTGCCTGGAGTGTAAACTTACCGGGACGGGCAGGGGACACTGAAGCTTTCTTT.

The chain is built from TRBV29-1 and TRBJ2-2, with 10 nucleotides matching TRBD2. The CDR3 runs to 14 residues. After removal of 7 bases from V and 1 base from J, the junction contained 3 bases not matched to a gene. Germline loops: CDR1 SQVTM, CDR2 ANQGSEA. The CDR3 here is CSAWTSGNTGELFF. The CDR3 DNA reads as TGCAGCGCATGGACTAGCGGGAACACCGGGGAGCTGTTTTTT.

The V and J genes are TRBV13 and TRBJ2-2, with D possibly TRBD1 on 6 matching bases. The germline V gene encodes CDR1 PRHDT and CDR2 FYEKMQ (reference sequence). This CDR3 is 15 amino acids long. The germline V and J ends were trimmed by 2 bases and 4 bases, with 11 bases remaining between them. The CDR3 sequence: CASSLRLGGTGELFF. The CDR3 coding sequence is TGTGCCAGCAGCTTACGGCTAGGGGGCACCGGGGAGCTGTTTTTT. Full variable domain (remainder filled in from reference TRBV13 and TRBJ2-2): AAGVIQSPRHLIKEKRETATLKCYPIPRHDTVYWYQQGPGQDPQFLISFYEKMQSDKGSIPDRFSAQQFSDYHSELNMSSLELGDSALYFCASSLRLGGTGELFFGEGSRLTVL.

The chain employs TRBV9 and TRBJ1-3; TRBD1 might be the D (6 bases). Germline V gives CDR1 SGDLS, CDR2 YYNGEE. Deletions cut 0 bases from V and 1 base from J, with 23 bases between. This CDR3 has 20 amino acids. The CDR3 DNA reads TGTGCCAGCAGCGTAGGTGGAGGGGGGGGAACGGTGTGGTCTGGAAACACCATATATTTT. Protein: CASSVGGGGGTVWSGNTIYF.

About this clone itself: The junction departs from germline at one end; a sequencing error may be responsible. This chain uses TRBV9 with TRBJ2-1; TRBD2 matches 8 bases. CDR1 and CDR2 (germline): SGDLS, YYNGEE. The CDR3 loop spans 15 amino acids. CDR3 coding DNA: TGTGTCAGCAGCGTAGAACTAGCGGAGTACAATGAGCAGTTCTTC. This encodes CVSSVELAEYNEQFF.

The genes are TRBV7-9 and TRBJ2-1; D may be TRBD1 (6 bases). The CDR3 covers 15 residues. Germline CDR1 SEHNR, CDR2 FQNEAQ (reference sequence). The V end lost 5 bases, the J end lost 4 bases, and 15 bases lay between the germline ends. The chain's CDR3 is CASSPRQEAYNEQFF. DNA of the CDR3: TGTGCCAGCAGCCCCAGACAGGAAGCATACAATGAGCAGTTCTTC.

This chain connects TRBV15 to TRBJ2-6; D is unresolved. This CDR3 has 15 amino acids. The germline V gene encodes CDR1 LNHNV and CDR2 YYDKDF (reference sequence). Trimming left V 1 base short and J 2 bases short, with 6 bases between. CDR3 amino acids: CATSRVAAGANVLTF. The CDR3 nucleotides read TGTGCCACCAGCAGAGTGGCCGCTGGGGCCAACGTCCTGACTTTC. The full variable domain, with the rest looked up from reference TRBV15 and TRBJ2-6, is DAMVIQNPRYQVTQFGKPVTLSCSQTLNHNVMYWYQQKSSQAPKLLFHYYDKDFNNEADTPDNFQSRRPNTSFCFLDIRSPGLGDTAMYLCATSRVAAGANVLTFGAGSRLTVL.

The rearrangement uses TRBV14 and TRBJ2-7, with 9 nucleotides matching TRBD2. The germline V gene encodes CDR1 SGHDN and CDR2 FVKESK. V shed 0 bases, J shed 0 bases, and the junction held 0 bases outside the gene matches. The CDR3 is 15 residues long. The CDR3, as DNA: TGTGCCAGCAGCCAAGAGGGACTAGCCTCCTACGAGCAGTACTTC. Translating it yields CASSQEGLASYEQYF. The full variable domain, in which reference TRBV14 and TRBJ2-7 provide the parts outside the CDR3, is EAGVTQFPSHSVIEKGQTVTLRCDPISGHDNLYWYRRVMGKEIKFLLHFVKESKQDESGMPNNRFLAERTGGTYSTLKVQPAELEDSGVYFCASSQEGLASYEQYFGPGTRLTVT.

CDR3 region: CASSHENNEQFF. The CDR3 bases are TGTGCCAGCAGCCATGAGAACAATGAGCAGTTCTTC. The chain employs TRBV4-2 and TRBJ2-1; D ambiguous. Germline V CDR1 and CDR2: LGHNA, YNFKEQ. This CDR3 comprises 12 residues. V was shortened by 3 bases and J by 5 bases, with 5 bases between the two germline ends.

This chain links TRBV29-1 with TRBJ1-1; D is unclear. V was shortened by 4 bases and J by 5 bases, with 8 bases between the two germline ends. This CDR3 is built from 11 residues. Germline CDR1 reads SQVTM; CDR2 reads ANQGSEA. DNA for the CDR3: TGCAGCGTTGTTGGCAGAACTGAAGCTTTCTTT. This codes for CSVVGRTEAFF.

This clone was observed a handful of times. V and J are TRBV6-1 and TRBJ1-2, with TRBD1 matching over 8 bases. Germline loops: CDR1 MNHNS, CDR2 SASEGT. V lost 6 bases to trimming and J lost 3 bases; unmatched junction nucleotides: 6. This CDR3 has 14 amino acids. In DNA form, the CDR3 reads TGTGCCAGCAGCACCGGACAGGGCTACTATGGCTACACCTTC. Translating it yields CASSTGQGYYGYTF.

The J gene is TRBJ1-1, the V gene TRBV29-1; D unclear. Germline V CDR1 and CDR2: SQVTM, ANQGSEA. V lost 4 bases and J lost 5, with 14 bases in between. CDR3 size: 13 residues. The CDR3 here is CSVGSPRRTEAFF. The CDR3 coding sequence is TGCAGCGTTGGGTCCCCCCGGAGGACTGAAGCTTTCTTT.

The V and J genes are TRBV11-2 and TRBJ1-5; D is ambiguous. The CDR3 has 14 amino acids. Germline V gene sequence: CDR1 SGHAT, CDR2 FQNNGV. V gave up 1 base and J gave up 3 bases, with 7 bases separating them. The CDR3 nucleotides read TGTGCCAGCAGCTTAGGAGTCCACAATCAGCCCCAGCATTTT. This sequence encodes CASSLGVHNQPQHF.

The chain combines TRBV30 with TRBJ2-3; a possible D gene is TRBD1 (5 bases). The V gene's germline CDR1 is GTSNPN and CDR2 SVGIG (reference sequence). The CDR3 runs to 14 residues. Trimming took off 0 bases at V and 5 bases at J, with 12 bases between the two ends. CDR3 DNA sequence: TGTGCCTGGAGTGTGGTTCAGGGATTAGATACGCAGTATTTT. It specifies CAWSVVQGLDTQYF.

The gene calls are TRBV7-3 and TRBJ2-1, with TRBD1 identical over 8 bases. Losses at the gene ends were 1 base for V and 14 bases for J; bases not matched to a gene: 10. The CDR3 has 14 residues. Germline CDR1 and CDR2: SGHTA and FQGTGA. CDR3 protein: CASSLSTDRGEKFF. The DNA for the CDR3 is TGTGCCAGCAGCTTAAGTACAGACAGGGGCGAGAAGTTCTTC. Using reference TRBV7-3 and TRBJ2-1 for the parts outside the CDR3, the full variable domain is GAGVSQTPSNKVTEKGKYVELRCDPISGHTALYWYRQSLGQGPEFLIYFQGTGAADDSGLPNDRFFAVRPEGSVSTLKIQRTERGDSAVYLCASSLSTDRGEKFFGPGTRLTVL.

This chain joins TRBV10-3 and TRBJ2-1; 7 nucleotides line up with TRBD2. The CDR3 loop spans 15 amino acids. The V and J ends lost 1 base and 8 bases, in that order; junction bases with no gene match: 8. CDR1 is ENHRY, CDR2 SYGVKD, per germline. Here the CDR3 reads CAISELDERGDEQFF. CDR3 coding DNA: TGTGCCATCAGTGAGTTGGATGAACGGGGGGATGAGCAGTTCTTC.

The CDR3 DNA sequence: TGTGCCAGCAGTGAAGGAGCCGCGGGAGGGCTGGAGACCCAGTACTTC. It is translated as CASSEGAAGGLETQYF. The chain recombines TRBV2 with TRBJ2-5; 9 bases match TRBD2. The germline V gene has CDR1 SNHLY and CDR2 FYNNEI. This CDR3 contains 16 residues. The V and J ends lost 1 base and 5 bases, in that order; junction bases with no gene match: 8.